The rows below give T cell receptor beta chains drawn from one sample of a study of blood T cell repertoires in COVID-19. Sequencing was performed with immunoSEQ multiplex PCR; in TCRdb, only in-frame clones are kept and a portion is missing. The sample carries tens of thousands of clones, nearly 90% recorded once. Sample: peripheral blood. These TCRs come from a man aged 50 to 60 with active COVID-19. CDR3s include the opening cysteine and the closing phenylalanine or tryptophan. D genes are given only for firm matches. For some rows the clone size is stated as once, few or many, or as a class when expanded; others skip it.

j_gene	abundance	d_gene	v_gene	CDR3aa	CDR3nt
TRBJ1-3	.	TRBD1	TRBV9	CASSAGTGTSGNTIYF	TGTGCCAGCAGCGCCGGGACAGGGACTTCTGGAAACACCATATATTTT
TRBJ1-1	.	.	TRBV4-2	CASSYNPGADTEAFF	TGTGCCAGCAGCTACAATCCAGGGGCCGACACTGAAGCTTTCTTT
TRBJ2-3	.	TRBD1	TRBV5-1	CASSLDYWTGATDTQYF	TGCGCCAGCAGCTTGGATTATTGGACAGGGGCCACAGATACGCAGTATTTT
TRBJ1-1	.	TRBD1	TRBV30	CAWRRTGVVTEAFF	TGTGCCTGGAGGCGGACAGGGGTGGTCACTGAAGCTTTCTTT
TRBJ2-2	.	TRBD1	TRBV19	CASSIRPPGRGTGDTGELFF	TGTGCCAGTAGTATCAGGCCCCCGGGACGCGGGACAGGGGACACCGGGGAGCTGTTTTTT
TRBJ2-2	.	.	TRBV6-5	CASSYSHPTGELFF	TGTGCCAGCAGTTACTCTCATCCCACCGGGGAGCTGTTTTTT
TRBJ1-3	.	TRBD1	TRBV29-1	CSGVPNRGKGNTIYF	TGCAGCGGAGTCCCCAACAGGGGGAAAGGAAACACCATATATTTT
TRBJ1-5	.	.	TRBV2	CASGGHSSNQPQHF	TGTGCCAGCGGAGGGCACAGTAGCAATCAGCCCCAGCATTTT
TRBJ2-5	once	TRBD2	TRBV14	CASSQLGTSVGETQYF	TGTGCCAGCAGCCAACTAGGGACTAGCGTTGGGGAGACCCAGTACTTC
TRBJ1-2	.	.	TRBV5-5	CASSGHDGIRYGYTF	TGTGCCAGCAGCGGACACGACGGTATTAGGTATGGCTACACCTTC
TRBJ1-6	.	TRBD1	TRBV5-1	CASSLARGQKSPLHF	TGCGCCAGCAGCTTGGCCAGGGGGCAAAAGTCACCCCTCCACTTT
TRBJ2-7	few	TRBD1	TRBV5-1	CASSLGPQGSRDEQYF	TGCGCCAGCAGCTTGGGCCCACAGGGGAGTCGGGACGAGCAGTACTTC
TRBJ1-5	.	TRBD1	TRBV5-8	CASSLGRQGRDQPQHF	TGTGCCAGCAGCTTGGGGCGACAGGGTCGGGATCAGCCCCAGCATTTT
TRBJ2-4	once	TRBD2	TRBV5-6	CASSIGGSSGGFGIQYF	TGTGCCAGCAGCATCGGCGGAAGTAGCGGGGGGTTCGGCATTCAGTACTTC
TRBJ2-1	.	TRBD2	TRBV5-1	CASSITSGGDEQFF	TGCGCCAGCAGCATAACTAGCGGGGGAGATGAGCAGTTCTTC
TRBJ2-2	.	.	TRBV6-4	CASSDSGTIDTGELFF	TGTGCCAGCAGTGACTCGGGGACAATCGACACCGGGGAGCTGTTTTTT
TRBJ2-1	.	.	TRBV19	CATSGASYNEQFF	TGTGCCACTAGTGGGGCCTCCTACAATGAGCAGTTCTTC
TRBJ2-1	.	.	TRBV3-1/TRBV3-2	CASSPPGLVHEQFF	TGTGCCAGCAGCCCGCCAGGGCTAGTCCATGAGCAGTTCTTC
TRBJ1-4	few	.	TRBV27	CASSFRGNYEKLFF	TGTGCCAGCAGTTTCAGAGGGAATTATGAAAAACTGTTTTTT
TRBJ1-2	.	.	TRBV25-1	CASSSGSGGGYTF	TGTGCCAGCAGTTCCGGCTCCGGAGGGGGCTACACCTTC
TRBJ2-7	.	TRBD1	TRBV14	CASSRQGYSYEQYF	TGTGCCAGCAGCCGACAGGGGTACTCTTACGAGCAGTACTTC
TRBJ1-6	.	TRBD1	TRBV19	CASSAGTDNSPLHF	TGTGCCAGTAGTGCCGGGACAGATAATTCACCCCTCCACTTT
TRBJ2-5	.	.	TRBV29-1	CSVEGGIRKETQYF	TGCAGCGTTGAGGGGGGAATCCGTAAGGAGACCCAGTACTTC
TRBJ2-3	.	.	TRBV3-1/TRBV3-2	CASSQDRAGDTDTQYF	TGTGCCAGCAGCCAAGATCGGGCAGGGGACACAGATACGCAGTATTTT
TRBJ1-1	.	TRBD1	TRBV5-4	CASSLDRGNTEAFF	TGTGCCAGCAGCTTGGACAGGGGGAACACTGAAGCTTTCTTT
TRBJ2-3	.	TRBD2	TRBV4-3	CASSPELAGGLTQYF	TGCGCCAGCAGCCCCGAACTAGCGGGGGGCCTCACGCAGTATTTT
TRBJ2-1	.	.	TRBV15	CATSRRTWNEQFF	TGTGCCACCAGCAGACGAACATGGAATGAGCAGTTCTTC
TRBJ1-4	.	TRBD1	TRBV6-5	CASSSPRTGANEKLFF	TGTGCCAGCAGTTCACCGCGGACAGGGGCGAATGAAAAACTGTTTTTT
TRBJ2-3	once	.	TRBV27	CASSLGGVRFADTQYF	TGTGCCAGCAGCCTCGGCGGGGTGAGGTTTGCAGATACGCAGTATTTT
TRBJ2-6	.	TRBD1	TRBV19	CASGTGGPGANVLTF	TGTGCCAGCGGGACAGGGGGACCGGGGGCCAACGTCCTGACTTTC
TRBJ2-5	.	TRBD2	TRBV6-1	CASSELAGGGETQYF	TGTGCCAGCAGTGAACTAGCGGGGGGCGGAGAGACCCAGTACTTC
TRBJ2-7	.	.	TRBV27	CASSLHWARDRNEQYF	TGTGCCAGCAGCCTCCACTGGGCCCGAGATAGGAACGAGCAGTACTTC
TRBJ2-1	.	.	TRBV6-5	CASSYLGNDEQFF	TGTGCCAGCAGTTATCTAGGAAACGATGAGCAGTTCTTC
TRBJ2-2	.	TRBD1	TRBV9	CASSLTGTVNTGELFF	TGTGCCAGCAGCTTAACCGGGACAGTGAACACCGGGGAGCTGTTTTTT
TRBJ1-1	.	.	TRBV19	CASSPIPGEVSPSATEAFF	TGTGCCAGTAGCCCAATCCCGGGGGAAGTCTCACCTTCCGCCACTGAAGCTTTCTTT
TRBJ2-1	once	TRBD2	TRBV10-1	CASSENRRAGGYNEQFF	TGCGCCAGCAGTGAGAATCGTAGAGCGGGAGGCTACAATGAGCAGTTCTTC
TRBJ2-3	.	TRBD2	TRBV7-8	CASRGTSGGPDTQYF	TGTGCCAGCAGAGGGACTAGCGGGGGGCCGGATACGCAGTATTTT
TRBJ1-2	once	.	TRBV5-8	CASSLGQGPNYGYTF	TGTGCCAGCAGCTTGGGGCAGGGGCCTAACTATGGCTACACCTTC
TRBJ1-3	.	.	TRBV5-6	CASSLGTENTIYF	TGTGCCAGCAGCTTGGGTACAGAAAACACCATATATTTT
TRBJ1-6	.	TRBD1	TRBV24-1	CATRRTGFNSPLHF	TGTGCCACCAGGCGGACAGGGTTTAATTCACCCCTCCACTTT
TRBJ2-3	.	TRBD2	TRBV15	CATLSGSGTDTQYF	TGTGCCACCCTTAGCGGGAGTGGCACAGATACGCAGTATTTT
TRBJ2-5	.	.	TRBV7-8	CASSIGSRVLQETQYF	TGTGCCAGCAGCATAGGTTCCAGGGTTCTGCAAGAGACCCAGTACTTC
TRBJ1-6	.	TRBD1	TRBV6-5	CASSRQGGSPLHF	TGTGCCAGCAGTCGACAGGGGGGTTCACCCCTCCACTTT
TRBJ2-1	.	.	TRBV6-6	CASCQTVSYNEQFF	TGTGCCAGCTGTCAAACTGTCTCCTACAATGAGCAGTTCTTC
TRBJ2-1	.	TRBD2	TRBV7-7	CASSLTGLAEINEQFF	TGTGCTAGCAGCTTAACGGGACTAGCGGAGATCAATGAGCAGTTCTTC
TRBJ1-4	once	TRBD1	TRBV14	CASSQDPWGTGATNEKLFF	TGTGCCAGCAGCCAAGATCCATGGGGGACAGGGGCAACTAATGAAAAACTGTTTTTT
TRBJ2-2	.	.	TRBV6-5	CASQYGGRAGELFF	TGTGCCAGCCAGTACGGGGGACGGGCCGGGGAGCTGTTTTTT
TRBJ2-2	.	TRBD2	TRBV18	CASSRTLGLVSTGELFF	TGTGCCAGCTCACGGACCCTGGGACTAGTCAGCACCGGGGAGCTGTTTTTT
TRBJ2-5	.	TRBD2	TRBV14	CASSQDLGSGLATETQYF	TGTGCCAGCAGCCAAGATCTCGGCTCCGGACTAGCTACGGAGACCCAGTACTTC
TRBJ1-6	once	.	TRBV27	CASSLGRGAYSPLHF	TGTGCCAGCAGTTTGGGGAGGGGCGCTTATTCACCCCTCCACTTT
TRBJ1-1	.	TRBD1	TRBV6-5	CASGFWDRVAFF	TGTGCCAGCGGCTTTTGGGACAGGGTGGCTTTCTTT